Listed below are T cell receptor beta chains from one sample, sequenced in a study of radiotherapy plus CTLA-4 blockade in lung cancer. The data were produced by immunoSEQ multiplex PCR, yet TCRdb's version contains in-frame clones alone and is incomplete. Among some 87,000 clones listed, approximately 83% were seen once. Sequencing was performed on peripheral blood, taken from a patient treated with radiotherapy plus ipilimumab. The source of these receptors is a human donor with non-small cell lung cancer that progressed on radiotherapy plus ipilimumab. CDR3s include the opening cysteine and the closing phenylalanine or tryptophan. A D gene is named only where the DNA matches it firmly. Clone size, where shown, is once, few, many, or a class for clones that have expanded.

CDR3 length,V gene,J gene,D gene,clone size,CDR3 protein,CDR3 DNA
15,TRBV5-5,TRBJ1-5,NA,NA,CASSLGLQRVEPQHF,TGTGCCAGCAGCTTGGGTCTCCAACGGGTTGAGCCCCAGCATTTT
16,TRBV7-6,TRBJ1-2,NA,once,CASSLDIVPGGFGYTF,TGTGCCAGCAGCTTAGATATTGTCCCAGGCGGTTTTGGCTACACCTTC
12,TRBV7-8,TRBJ1-1,NA,few,CASSLALAGAFF,TGTGCCAGCAGCTTAGCCCTGGCTGGGGCTTTCTTT
17,TRBV7-9,TRBJ1-1,NA,NA,CASSQGYVGRRDTEAFF,TGTGCCAGCAGCCAGGGGTATGTAGGAAGGCGCGACACTGAAGCTTTCTTT
16,TRBV7-6,TRBJ2-5,TRBD2,NA,CASSLVVAGGGETQYF,TGTGCCAGCAGCTTAGTAGTAGCGGGGGGCGGAGAGACCCAGTACTTC
14,TRBV27,TRBJ2-7,NA,NA,CASSRGSLGYEQYF,TGTGCCAGCAGTAGGGGGTCTCTAGGATACGAGCAGTACTTC
15,TRBV5-4,TRBJ2-5,NA,NA,CASSLGGRGVETQYF,TGTGCCAGCAGCTTAGGTGGCAGGGGGGTAGAGACCCAGTACTTC
15,TRBV19,TRBJ1-6,NA,NA,CASRESGGVNSPLHF,TGTGCCAGTAGGGAGTCGGGGGGGGTAAATTCACCCCTCCACTTT
15,TRBV28,TRBJ1-1,NA,NA,CACTPFGLMNTEAFF,TGTGCCTGCACCCCTTTTGGCCTCATGAACACTGAAGCTTTCTTT
16,TRBV5-1,TRBJ2-1,TRBD2,NA,CASSLGGLAGLNEQFF,TGCGCCAGCAGCTTGGGGGGACTAGCGGGACTTAATGAGCAGTTCTTC
15,TRBV19,TRBJ2-1,NA,NA,CASSISPRSGDRQFF,TGTGCCAGTAGTATTTCCCCACGCTCTGGGGATCGGCAGTTCTTC
14,TRBV9,TRBJ2-3,NA,NA,CASSPRQSTDTQYF,TGTGCCAGCAGCCCGAGACAGAGCACAGATACGCAGTATTTT
17,TRBV4-2,TRBJ2-7,TRBD2,NA,CASSQDATSGGPYEQYF,TGTGCCAGCAGCCAAGACGCTACTAGCGGGGGCCCCTACGAGCAGTACTTC
15,TRBV12-5,TRBJ2-3,NA,NA,CASGGYFGGTDTQYF,TGTGCTAGTGGGGGATACTTCGGGGGCACAGATACGCAGTATTTT
15,TRBV25-1,TRBJ2-2,TRBD2,NA,CASSGSGRGTGELFF,TGTGCCAGCAGTGGGAGCGGGAGGGGGACCGGGGAGCTGTTTTTT
13,TRBV5-1,TRBJ2-7,NA,NA,CASSSGWGYEQYF,TGCGCCAGCAGCTCGGGATGGGGATACGAGCAGTACTTC
14,TRBV6-5,TRBJ2-1,TRBD2,NA,CASSLLAGSGEQFF,TGTGCCAGCAGTTTACTAGCGGGATCAGGTGAGCAGTTCTTC
13,TRBV2,TRBJ1-1,NA,NA,CASSGQGGWRAFF,TGTGCCAGCAGTGGGCAGGGTGGGTGGAGAGCTTTCTTT
14,TRBV7-9,TRBJ1-2,NA,NA,CASSTHQAKYGYTF,TGTGCCAGCAGCACCCACCAGGCTAAGTATGGCTACACCTTC
14,TRBV28,TRBJ2-3,TRBD2,NA,CASSLTSVGGSPYF,TGTGCCAGCAGTTTAACCTCGGTGGGGGGGTCCCCTTATTTT
19,TRBV11-1,TRBJ2-3,TRBD2,NA,CASSPLFGLAGGNTDTQYF,TGTGCCAGCAGCCCTCTGTTCGGACTAGCGGGTGGGAACACAGATACGCAGTATTTT
15,TRBV5-1,TRBJ1-1,TRBD1,NA,CASSLEGGLNTEAFF,TGCGCCAGCAGCTTGGAAGGGGGCTTGAACACTGAAGCTTTCTTT
15,TRBV7-2,TRBJ1-5,NA,medium-sized,CASSLAARGNQPQHF,TGTGCCAGCAGCTTAGCGGCCAGGGGCAATCAGCCCCAGCATTTT
17,TRBV10-3,TRBJ1-1,NA,NA,CAISNLPPTEMNTEAFF,TGTGCCATCAGTAACCTACCCCCGACTGAAATGAACACTGAAGCTTTCTTT
17,TRBV19,TRBJ2-7,NA,NA,CASSIGNGGLRRHEQYF,TGTGCCAGTAGTATAGGGAATGGTGGGCTCCGGAGACACGAGCAGTACTTC
12,TRBV7-9,TRBJ2-5,NA,NA,CASSLSGLTQYF,TGTGCCAGCAGCTTATCAGGGTTGACCCAGTACTTC
13,TRBV18,TRBJ1-2,NA,NA,CASSPTGMGGYTF,TGTGCCAGCTCACCCACAGGGATGGGCGGCTACACCTTC
15,TRBV6-1,TRBJ2-7,NA,NA,CASQARHQWTYEQYF,TGTGCCAGCCAGGCCCGACACCAATGGACCTACGAGCAGTACTTC
13,TRBV5-6,TRBJ1-2,TRBD1,NA,CASSPWTGSGYTF,TGTGCCAGCAGCCCCTGGACAGGTAGTGGCTACACCTTC
15,TRBV2,TRBJ1-2,NA,NA,CASTASGAHNYGYTF,TGTGCCAGCACAGCGAGCGGGGCCCATAACTATGGCTACACCTTC
13,TRBV7-6,TRBJ1-1,NA,NA,CASSPTGNTEAFF,TGTGCCAGCAGTCCCACGGGGAACACTGAAGCTTTCTTT
14,TRBV7-8,TRBJ2-3,NA,NA,CASSIRDLTDTQYF,TGTGCCAGCAGCATCCGGGACTTAACAGATACGCAGTATTTT
13,TRBV18,TRBJ2-3,NA,NA,CASSPPYWNTQYF,TGTGCCAGCTCACCACCGTATTGGAATACGCAGTATTTT
15,TRBV5-4,TRBJ1-2,TRBD1,NA,CASSSPGQPGLGYTF,TGTGCCAGCAGCTCCCCGGGACAGCCGGGGCTCGGCTACACCTTC
19,TRBV11-2,TRBJ2-2,TRBD2,once,CASSLDPGLAGFLTGELFF,TGTGCCAGCAGCTTAGATCCGGGACTAGCGGGTTTCTTAACCGGGGAGCTGTTTTTT
12,TRBV28,TRBJ1-2,NA,NA,CASSFGSYGYTF,TGTGCCAGCAGTTTTGGCAGCTATGGCTACACCTTC
12,TRBV6-1,TRBJ2-1,NA,NA,CASSNRVNEQFF,TGTGCCAGCAGTAACAGGGTCAATGAGCAGTTCTTC
14,TRBV5-1,TRBJ1-2,NA,once,CASSLGKGDYGYTF,TGCGCCAGCAGCTTGGGGAAGGGGGACTATGGCTACACCTTC
13,TRBV7-9,TRBJ2-7,NA,few,CASSPRSSYEQYF,TGTGCCAGCAGCCCCCGGTCGTCCTACGAGCAGTACTTC
18,TRBV4-2,TRBJ2-2,TRBD2,NA,CASSQELAGNPNTGELFF,TGTGCCAGCAGCCAAGAACTAGCGGGGAACCCGAACACCGGGGAACTGTTTTTT
17,TRBV27,TRBJ1-2,TRBD1,NA,CASSPIPGTEANYGYTF,TGTGCCAGCAGCCCAATCCCCGGGACAGAAGCTAACTATGGCTACACCTTC
15,TRBV7-6,TRBJ2-7,TRBD1,NA,CASSRGTETSYEQYF,TGTGCCAGCAGCCGAGGGACAGAAACCTCCTACGAGCAGTACTTC
13,TRBV28,TRBJ2-7,NA,NA,CASRPPGPYEQYF,TGTGCCAGCAGGCCACCTGGACCCTACGAGCAGTACTTC
13,TRBV4-1,TRBJ1-1,NA,NA,CASSLSGSFNDFF,TGCGCCAGCAGTTTATCCGGGAGCTTTAATGATTTCTTT
15,TRBV7-9,TRBJ2-5,NA,few,CASSIVQGGQETQYF,TGTGCCAGCAGCATAGTACAGGGAGGCCAAGAGACCCAGTACTTC
14,TRBV5-1,TRBJ2-3,NA,NA,CASSLAAQTDTQYF,TGCGCCAGCAGCTTGGCCGCACAGACAGATACGCAGTATTTT